The sequence of this T cell receptor beta chain was determined in a study of identical twins. Study conclusions and caveats: Zero-insertion analyses could be partly confounded by invariant MAIT and iNKT cells.

The table lists this clonotype with a few counts. Its specificity is not known. MiXCR, applied by TCRdb to the 5' RACE reads, yields one record per CDR3 protein. The sample lists approximately 490,000 distinct CDR3 sequences; 20% to 25% were seen once. Each donor (without exception) was a healthy Caucasian. Trimming removed 4 bases from V and 5 bases from J, with 23 bases in between. From germline, CDR1 is SGHAT and CDR2 FQNNGV. CDR3 length: 17 residues. The same data also went into a second study, on yellow fever vaccine responses in identical twins.

The chain links TRBV11-2 to TRBJ1-1, with a weak D call TRBD1 (5 bases). The sequenced sample consisted of CD4+ T cells sorted from blood. The sequence was collected from a woman under 30 in good health. CDR3 bases: TGTGCCAGCAGCTCGAAGCTACCATTGGTGGGGGATACTGAAGCTTTCTTT. Translation gives CASSSKLPLVGDTEAFF.